This TCR beta chain comes out of a study of blood T cell repertoires in COVID-19 (TCRdb year 2020). In terms of the full investigation: Samples from collaborators originated in the United States, Italy and Spain and spanned both the acute and convalescent phases of COVID-19. Nearly every sample came with metadata listing a de-identified subject ID, COVID-19 status, age in years and sex. Where HLA class I and class II types were available, the types were taken from metadata supplied by the sample provider, not from assay-based typing. The repertoires were released in a freely available public database meant as a resource for research on the immune response to SARS-CoV-2. Samples came from the ongoing ImmuneRACE study (first 160 participants) plus 1,254 subjects from 6 global collaborators. Deeply sampled blood TCRbeta repertoires from subjects exposed to, actively infected with, or recovered from COVID-19 were included in the dataset. The material from the prospective study consisted of cDNA or gDNA derived from T cells, B-cell-depleted T cells, or PBMCs.

V and J lose 5 bases and 2 bases, and a span of 9 bases separates them. CDR1 and CDR2 are read off the germline V gene as MNHEY and SVGAGI. Including cysteine and phenylalanine, the CDR3 has 13 amino acids. The sequence is cut down to CDR3 DNA, 39 bases in frame from base 1. About this clone: Its antigen remains undetermined. Base qualities are not recorded, but no much larger clone differs from it by a single base.

What the work shows at the level of the full study, not this receptor alone: Clinical and demographic metadata were provided uncurated, with the amount varying by source and participant.

Each collaborating institution followed its own protocols to collect whole blood in K2EDTA tubes. For TCRbeta analysis, collaborator samples were shipped as frozen whole blood, as isolated PBMCs, or as DNA extracted from either sample type. The immunoSEQ Assay, a bias-controlled multiplex PCR, was used to amplify TCRbeta CDR3 regions from genomic DNA. On the study's bioinformatics: Nucleated cell counts per sample were estimated from amplification of reference gene primers within the assay. To quantify the absolute abundance of each unique TCRbeta CDR3 rearrangement, sequence reads were collapsed and filtered. For each sample, productive Simpson clonality was calculated as the square root of Simpson's diversity index across productive rearrangements. TCRdb re-hosts the immuneACCESS table, in-frame sequences only. Its copies lack some clones; in the studies checked, an unresolved V gene accounts for under half of them, and the cause for the rest is not known. That table is the source of V, J and clone size, and D and trimming were worked out from the DNA. The sample includes 92,000 or so clones, with 88% observed a single time. Over 0.45% of the sample is taken by the ten largest.

Sequencing was carried out using peripheral blood. The sequence was obtained from a man aged 60 to 69 with acute or convalescent COVID-19. The chain was built from TRBV6-5 and TRBJ1-2; TRBD1 is perhaps the D gene, given 5 matching bases. CDR3 loop: CASSIDRNYGYTF. The nucleotides are TGTGCCAGCAGTATCGACAGAAACTATGGCTACACCTTC.